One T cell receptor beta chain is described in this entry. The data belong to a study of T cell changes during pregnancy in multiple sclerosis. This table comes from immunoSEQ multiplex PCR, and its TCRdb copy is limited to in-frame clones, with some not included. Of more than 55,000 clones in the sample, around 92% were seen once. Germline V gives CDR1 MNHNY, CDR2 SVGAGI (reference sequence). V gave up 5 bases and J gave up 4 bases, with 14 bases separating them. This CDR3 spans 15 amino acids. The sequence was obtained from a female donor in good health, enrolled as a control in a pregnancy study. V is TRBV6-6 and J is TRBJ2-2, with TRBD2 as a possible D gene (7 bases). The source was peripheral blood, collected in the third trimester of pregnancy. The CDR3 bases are TGTGCCAGCAGTCCCCGGGGGGCAGGCACCGGGGAGCTGTTTTTT. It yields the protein CASSPRGAGTGELFF.